This T cell receptor (beta chain) was sequenced for a study of shared clonotypes between healthy human individuals (dated by TCRdb to 2020 to 2021). A note on the overall study: The cohort included three men and two women between 18 and 49 years of age. Different laboratories and diverse techniques were used to prepare libraries and sequence TCR repertoires, to increase sequencing depth and limit assay-specific biases. Blood TCR repertoires of a handful of healthy adults were deeply sequenced to estimate repertoire size and the extent of clonotype sharing between individuals. For each donor, three plates each were used for CD4 naive and CD4 memory, two plates were used for CD8 naive, and one plate was used for CD8 memory. Between about 0.94 and 8.9 billion PBMCs per donor were obtained by leukapheresis. Broad study findings and their caveats: Because the study included only a small number of donors, the genetic and exposure-history diversity represented was limited. Compared with non-shared clonotypes, the clonotypes found in all four sorted-subset donors had higher generation probabilities. Only blood was sampled, and tissue TCR repertoires likely differ from those in blood. Sharing across a handful of donors was observed for around 4.8% of naive CD4, less than 4% of naive CD8, roughly 2.4% of memory CD4, and about 0.4% of memory CD8 clonotypes. Pairwise subsampling led to the expectation that sequencing depth would affect the degree of clonotype sharing among donors. Rarefaction of sorted-subset datasets indicated incomplete sequencing despite the large sequencing depth. Estimated clonotype richness was generally larger for naive than for memory subsets.

CDR1 and CDR2 were assigned from the germline V gene as SNHLY and FYNNEI. The trim is 0 bases for V and 0 bases for J, with a gap of 6 bases between the germline ends. Reading from cysteine to phenylalanine, the CDR3 counts 15 amino acids. The only DNA kept is the CDR3, 45 bases in frame from the first base. Donors were healthy HIV-negative adults with no recently reported acute infections or vaccinations. Every donor was a Caucasian adult living in Nashville, Tennessee, USA. CD4+ T cells were enriched by magnetic negative selection, after which naive cells were positively selected on CD45RA and the negative fraction was taken as the memory subset. Blood was collected by leukapheresis, and PBMCs were isolated by Ficoll-Histopaque density gradient centrifugation and then cryopreserved in liquid nitrogen vapor phase. Analytical flow cytometry was used to check the purity and quantity of every magnetically sorted T cell population. Genomic DNA was isolated from every sorted fraction and measured by UV absorbance on a Nanodrop 2000c.

In the case of this clone: Which antigen it targets is not known. Base qualities are not at hand, and no much larger clone is one base apart.

TCR CDR3 regions were amplified from genomic DNA by multiplex PCR using the deep immunoSEQ assay. Extracted genomic DNA from each cell subset was spread evenly across all wells of several immunoSEQ 96-well plates, with each plate serving as a replicate. For sorted subsets, around 200 ng genomic DNA, equal to tens of thousands of T cell genomes, was loaded into each replicate PCR. Purified libraries were measured with a Qubit 3.0 fluorometer, size-checked on a Bioanalyzer 2100, and measured again with the KAPA Library Quantification kit. Each immunoSEQ 96-well plate was sequenced on its own single-read 150-cycle Illumina NextSeq 550 flow cell. Processing in the source paper ran as follows. The immunoSEQ output contained only junctional sequences without quality scores, so filtering could not match that applied to full-length reads. Sequences were annotated with PyIR, a Python wrapper for IgBLAST v1.9, using IMGT germline references to assign V/J genes and CDR3. Reads were filtered out if the reads had weak V/J assignments (E-value above 1e-6), no CDR3, stop codons, out-of-frame junctions, or ambiguous translated residues. V3J clonotypes were defined by identical inferred V gene, J gene, and CDR3 amino acid sequence. The percentage overlap between two repertoires was calculated by dividing the number of shared unique clonotypes by the size of the smaller repertoire. Repertoire richness was assessed with RTK rarefaction, the Chao1 estimator, and Recon v2.1 estimates of unobserved clonotypes. OLGA was used to compute generation probabilities for all TCRbeta clonotypes that the gDNA method yielded from a handful of donors. Imported from immuneACCESS, the table was reduced by TCRdb to in-frame sequences with V and J called. These copies leave out some clones; in studies compared against another copy, an unresolved V gene accounts for under half, and the cause of the remainder is not known. That table is the source of V, J and clone size, and D and trimming were worked out from the DNA. A total of about 1.4 million clones appear in this sample, roughly 96% of them only once. Clones ranked in the top ten supply approximately 1.1% of the sample.

This chain joins TRBV2 to TRBJ2-4; a confident D gene designation cannot be given. The clonotype was recovered from a man aged 30 to 39 in good health. Sample: naive CD4+ T cells sorted from blood. The cell subset or site label corresponds to: CD45RA+ positively selected. CDR3 region: CASSEAEVAKNIQYF. Here is the DNA: TGTGCCAGCAGTGAAGCCGAGGTAGCCAAAAACATTCAGTACTTC.